This entry lists 31 T cell receptor beta chains sequenced from one sample in a study of OX40 agonist ivuxolimab in advanced cancers. Method: immunoSEQ multiplex PCR; TCRdb's copy keeps in-frame clones and lacks some. The table lists around 80,000 clones, 70% to 90% of them singletons. The material was CD4+ or CD8+ T cells sorted from blood, obtained in a trial of the OX40 agonist ivuxolimab. The receptors originated from an adult with an advanced solid tumor such as melanoma, head and neck, liver or kidney cancer.

The V and J genes are TRBV4-1 and TRBJ2-2; D not certain. V was pared by 4 bases and J by 5 bases, with 8 bases between. CDR3 length equals 13 residues. Germline V gene lookup returns CDR1 MGHRA and CDR2 YSYEKL. CDR3 sequence (DNA): TGCGCCAGCAGCCCGCTCTTTACCGGGGAGCTGTTTTTT. It is translated as CASSPLFTGELFF.

The gene calls are TRBV7-3 and TRBJ1-1; weak D call: TRBD1 (6 bases). V was trimmed by 2 bases and J by 10 bases, leaving 14 bases between them. Per germline, CDR1 SGHTA and CDR2 FQGTGA. This CDR3 is built from 13 residues. For the CDR3, the DNA is TGTGCCAGCAGCTTACGTCCAGGGGAGTCAGCTTTCTTT. Protein sequence: CASSLRPGESAFF.

In this sample, this clone turned up once. This chain links TRBV30 with TRBJ2-1, with unresolved D. CDR1 and CDR2 (germline): GTSNPN, SVGIG (reference sequence). With 0 bases removed from V and 5 bases from J, the gap between germline ends came to 8 bases. The CDR3 loop spans 13 amino acids. Written as DNA, the CDR3 is TGTGCCTGGAGTGTAGCCACTGACAATGAGCAGTTCTTC. Translation gives CAWSVATDNEQFF.

V and J are TRBV2 and TRBJ1-1; no firm D call. In germline, CDR1 is SNHLY, CDR2 FYNNEI. Trimming removed 1 base from V and 4 bases from J, with 7 bases in between. The CDR3 runs to 13 residues. CDR3 DNA: TGTGCCAGCAGTGAAGAGTCGACCACTGAAGCTTTCTTT. Amino acid sequence: CASSEESTTEAFF.

This rearrangement joins TRBV7-3 to TRBJ2-5; 7 bases fit TRBD2. Trimming took 5 bases from V and 0 from J; bases not matched to a gene: 6. The CDR3 runs to 15 residues. Looked up from germline, CDR1 is SGHTA and CDR2 is FQGTGA. The chain's CDR3 is CASSQAGTNQETQYF. CDR3 in DNA: TGTGCCAGCAGCCAAGCCGGGACTAACCAAGAGACCCAGTACTTC.

The V and J genes are TRBV10-3 and TRBJ1-5; 7 bases align to TRBD1. J gave up 6 bases and V 3 bases, and 5 bases lay outside the gene matches. Germline CDR1 is ENHRY and CDR2 is SYGVKD. The CDR3 has 14 residues. CDR3 loop: CAISDGTGAQPQHF. The CDR3 nucleotides read TGTGCCATCAGTGACGGTACAGGGGCTCAGCCCCAGCATTTT.

V gene TRBV27 combines with J gene TRBJ1-1; the D gene is possibly TRBD1 (5 bases). This CDR3 is 15 amino acids long. CDR1 and CDR2 from the germline V gene are MNHEY and SMNVEV (reference sequence). With 7 bases removed from V and 1 base from J, the gap between germline ends came to 16 bases. CDR3 protein: CASTPRWGRNTEAFF. The CDR3 DNA reads as TGTGCCAGCACCCCAAGGTGGGGGAGGAACACTGAAGCTTTCTTT.

The chain joins TRBV5-6 to TRBJ1-2; D not certain. The CDR3 has 12 residues. Trimming took off 0 bases at V and 4 bases at J, with 4 bases between the two ends. Looked up from germline, CDR1 is SGHDT and CDR2 is YYEEEE. In DNA form, the CDR3 reads TGTGCCAGCAGCTTGGAAACCTATGGCTACACCTTC. This translates into CASSLETYGYTF.

The rearrangement links TRBV5-6 to TRBJ2-3; D is perhaps TRBD1 (6 bases). The length of the CDR3 is 18 residues. The ends were cut back, 4 bases at V and 0 bases at J, with 21 bases in the middle. Per germline, CDR1 SGHDT and CDR2 YYEEEE. CDR3 sequence reads: CASSNFRSGTLSTDTQYF. The CDR3, as DNA: TGTGCCAGCAGCAATTTCCGATCCGGGACACTCAGCACAGATACGCAGTATTTT.

The V and J genes are TRBV6-6 and TRBJ1-3; 8 nucleotides align to TRBD1. The V and J ends lost 2 bases and 3 bases, in that order; junction bases with no gene match: 6. The CDR3 is made up of 16 amino acids. In germline, CDR1 is MNHNY, CDR2 SVGAGI (reference sequence). CDR3 DNA: TGTGCCAGCAGTTACCTTGCCAGGGGGCATGGAAACACCATATATTTT. Translation gives CASSYLARGHGNTIYF.

V gene TRBV9 combines with J gene TRBJ2-5; TRBD2 matches 13 bases. Trimming at V came to 4 bases and at J to 2 bases, leaving 14 bases not matched to a gene. Germline CDR1 and CDR2: SGDLS and YYNGEE. The CDR3 is 19 amino acids. The CDR3 DNA is TGTGCCAGCAGCACTCGACTAGCGGGGGGCCGGGGTTCGCAAGAGACCCAGTACTTC. It translates to CASSTRLAGGRGSQETQYF.

This chain links TRBV21-1 with TRBJ1-2. TRBV21-1 constitutes a pseudogene. The CDR3 extends over 22 amino acids. The CDR3 region is CASSSSRRTEEEGDLANYGYTF. CDR3 nucleotide sequence: TGTGCCAGCAGCTCCTCGAGGAGAACGGAGGAGGAGGGGGACCTAGCTAACTATGGCTACACCTTC.

The CDR3 region is CASSLGTGGADTQYF. CDR3 DNA sequence: TGTGCCAGCAGCTTAGGGACAGGGGGCGCAGATACGCAGTATTTT. The chain uses TRBV11-2 and TRBJ2-3, with 11 bases fitting TRBD1. The CDR3 totals 15 residues. The germline CDR1 and CDR2 sequences are SGHAT and FQNNGV. J lost 4 bases, V lost 1 base, and 1 base had no gene match. The full variable domain, completed using reference TRBV11-2 and TRBJ2-3, is EAGVAQSPRYKIIEKRQSVAFWCNPISGHATLYWYQQILGQGPKLLIQFQNNGVVDDSQLPKDRFSAERLKGVDSTLKIQPAKLEDSAVYLCASSLGTGGADTQYFGPGTRLTVL.

The chain recombines TRBV7-2 with TRBJ2-3; perhaps TRBD2 as D (6 bases). The CDR3 is made up of 14 amino acids. CDR1 is SGHTA, CDR2 FQGNSA, per germline. V was trimmed by 3 bases and J by 0 bases, leaving 7 bases between them. The DNA for the CDR3 is TGTGCCAGCAGCTTCGCGGGGAGCACAGATACGCAGTATTTT. Encoded protein: CASSFAGSTDTQYF.

J is TRBJ1-6 and V is TRBV18, with TRBD1 identical over 8 bases. Germline trimming cut 1 base from V and 8 bases from J; bases unmatched to any gene: 7. The CDR3 loop spans 16 amino acids. Germline V gene data show CDR1 as KGHSH and CDR2 as LQKENI. CDR3 loop: CASSPRIQGVDSPLHF. The CDR3 DNA is TGTGCCAGCTCACCACGGATACAGGGGGTGGATTCACCCCTCCACTTT.

The chain is built from TRBV27 and TRBJ2-3, with 9 nucleotides matching TRBD1. Germline values: CDR1 MNHEY, CDR2 SMNVEV (reference sequence). CDR3 length: 16 amino acids. Unmatched junction bases numbered 14, after V lost 3 bases and J lost 10 bases. DNA for the CDR3: TGTGCCAGCAGTTTCTCGCTCGGACAGGGGAGTGGTTCGCAGTATTTT. This encodes CASSFSLGQGSGSQYF.

The chain links TRBV29-1 to TRBJ2-5; TRBD1 agrees at 11 bases. Per germline, CDR1 SQVTM and CDR2 ANQGSEA. The CDR3 loop spans 17 amino acids. The trim removed 6 bases at V and 4 bases at J, leaving 16 bases unmatched. The CDR3 is CSVRRPGTGGEGETQYF. The CDR3 DNA sequence: TGCAGCGTCCGCCGGCCAGGGACAGGGGGGGAAGGAGAGACCCAGTACTTC.

This clone turned up a few times. The rearrangement uses TRBV5-6 and TRBJ1-6, with TRBD1 identical over 9 bases. The CDR3 length is 16 residues. The germline V gene encodes CDR1 SGHDT and CDR2 YYEEEE. V was pared by 1 base and J by 7 bases, with 6 bases of the junction left unmatched. CDR3 residues: CASSLFTGQGNSPLHF. CDR3 bases: TGTGCCAGCAGCTTGTTTACTGGACAGGGGAATTCACCCCTCCACTTT.

This clone occurred once. The chain carries TRBV18 and TRBJ2-4, with D uncertain. The CDR3 contains 15 residues. Trimming took 0 bases from V and 1 from J, leaving 7 bases between them. Germline lookup yields CDR1 KGHSH and CDR2 LQKENI. CDR3 nucleotide sequence: TGTGCCAGCTCACCACCTCCTACGGCCAAAAACATTCAGTACTTC. This encodes CASSPPPTAKNIQYF.

The genes are TRBV28 and TRBJ1-2, with 7 bases aligning to TRBD1. The trim removed 8 bases at V and 5 bases at J, leaving 5 bases unmatched. Germline V gene data show CDR1 as MDHEN and CDR2 as SYDVKM. The CDR3 extends over 12 amino acids. Here the CDR3 reads CASGGQMYGYTF. CDR3 coding DNA: TGTGCCAGCGGGGGACAGATGTATGGCTACACCTTC.

The V gene is TRBV29-1, the J gene TRBJ2-7, with 12 bases identical to TRBD2. Germline CDR1 SQVTM, CDR2 ANQGSEA. The CDR3 is made up of 15 amino acids. The ends lost 1 base at V and 6 bases at J; junction bases unmatched: 7. In DNA form, the CDR3 reads TGCAGCGTTGAAGGAGGACTAGCGGGGCCTCGCGAGCAGTACTTC. It encodes CSVEGGLAGPREQYF.

V and J are TRBV7-3 and TRBJ2-2; no reliable D call. Between the trimmed V and J ends, which lost 3 bases and 3 bases, there was a span of 2 bases. Germline-derived CDR1 and CDR2 are SGHTA and FQGTGA. This CDR3 contains 12 residues. CDR3 region: CASSFHTGELFF. The CDR3 nucleotides read TGTGCCAGCAGCTTCCACACCGGGGAGCTGTTTTTT.

V gene TRBV10-3 combines with J gene TRBJ2-3; TRBD1 matches at 7 bases. The CDR3 runs to 16 residues. V trimming: 4 bases; J trimming: 0 bases; junction bases outside the gene matches: 7. Germline V gives CDR1 ENHRY, CDR2 SYGVKD. The CDR3 region is CAISGKTGSSTDTQYF. CDR3 nucleotide sequence: TGTGCCATCAGTGGGAAGACAGGGAGTAGCACAGATACGCAGTATTTT.

The rearrangement joins TRBV12-5 to TRBJ1-1; D is perhaps TRBD1 (6 bases). Germline V CDR1 and CDR2: LGHNT, FRNRAP. Trimming took 2 bases from V and 4 from J, leaving 14 bases between them. The CDR3 length is 15 residues. DNA of the CDR3: TGTGCTAGTGGTTTGTCGACGGGGGGCCCCACTGAAGCTTTCTTT. Amino acids: CASGLSTGGPTEAFF.

The V gene is TRBV19, the J gene TRBJ1-2; D unclear. This CDR3 has 13 amino acids. The V gene's germline CDR1 is LNHDA and CDR2 SQIVND (reference sequence). With 2 bases removed from V and 7 bases from J, the gap between germline ends came to 11 bases. The CDR3 here is CASSIKRVSGYTF. DNA of the CDR3: TGTGCCAGTAGTATAAAGAGAGTGAGTGGCTACACCTTC.

This clone was observed a few times. The chain joins TRBV5-1 to TRBJ2-5; 7 bases align to TRBD1. The germline V gene has CDR1 SGHRS and CDR2 YFSETQ. J gave up 5 bases and V 3 bases, and 4 bases lay outside the gene matches. The CDR3 has 13 residues. CDR3 loop: CASSSDRVETQYF. The CDR3 DNA reads TGCGCCAGCAGCTCCGACAGGGTTGAGACCCAGTACTTC.

The chain has TRBV5-1 and TRBJ1-3; 8 bases agree with TRBD1. Unmatched junction bases numbered 7, after V lost 2 bases and J lost 0 bases. CDR3 length equals 17 residues. In germline, CDR1 is SGHRS, CDR2 YFSETQ. CDR3 in DNA: TGCGCCAGCAGCTTCGGAGCTACAGGGGGCTCTGGAAACACCATATATTTT. Translation gives CASSFGATGGSGNTIYF.

This clone was counted between two and nine times. This chain uses TRBV2 with TRBJ1-1; TRBD1 aligns across 7 bases. Germline V gene sequence: CDR1 SNHLY, CDR2 FYNNEI. V shed 1 base and J 1 base; nucleotides not matched to a gene: 0. There are 14 residues in the CDR3. The CDR3 nucleotides read TGTGCCAGCAGTGAAGGGACAGGGAACACTGAAGCTTTCTTT. Translation: CASSEGTGNTEAFF.

A single count supports this clone. V and J are TRBV5-8 and TRBJ2-7, with a possible D match to TRBD2 (5 bases). The germline V and J ends were trimmed by 2 bases and 3 bases, with 12 bases remaining between them. In germline, CDR1 is SGHTS, CDR2 YDEGEE. This CDR3 spans 14 amino acids. The CDR3: CASSFAGLNYEQYV. The CDR3 bases are TGTGCCAGCAGCTTTGCGGGTCTCAACTACGAGCAGTACGTC.

V usage is TRBV2 and J usage is TRBJ1-1, with 8 bases aligning to TRBD1. V dropped 7 bases and J dropped 7; count of bases not matched to a gene: 11. CDR1 SNHLY and CDR2 FYNNEI come from the germline V gene. This CDR3 has 14 residues. CDR3 sequence (DNA): TGTGCCAGCACCCGAGGACAGGGAGGGCTTGAAGCTTTCTTT. The encoded protein is CASTRGQGGLEAFF.

The V and J genes are TRBV5-1 and TRBJ1-4, with D unresolved. Germline V gives CDR1 SGHRS, CDR2 YFSETQ. V was pared by 1 base and J by 0 bases, with 10 bases between. This CDR3 is 16 amino acids long. CDR3 region: CASSLSSVATNEKLFF. As DNA, the CDR3 is TGCGCCAGCAGCTTGTCAAGCGTTGCAACTAATGAAAAACTGTTTTTT.